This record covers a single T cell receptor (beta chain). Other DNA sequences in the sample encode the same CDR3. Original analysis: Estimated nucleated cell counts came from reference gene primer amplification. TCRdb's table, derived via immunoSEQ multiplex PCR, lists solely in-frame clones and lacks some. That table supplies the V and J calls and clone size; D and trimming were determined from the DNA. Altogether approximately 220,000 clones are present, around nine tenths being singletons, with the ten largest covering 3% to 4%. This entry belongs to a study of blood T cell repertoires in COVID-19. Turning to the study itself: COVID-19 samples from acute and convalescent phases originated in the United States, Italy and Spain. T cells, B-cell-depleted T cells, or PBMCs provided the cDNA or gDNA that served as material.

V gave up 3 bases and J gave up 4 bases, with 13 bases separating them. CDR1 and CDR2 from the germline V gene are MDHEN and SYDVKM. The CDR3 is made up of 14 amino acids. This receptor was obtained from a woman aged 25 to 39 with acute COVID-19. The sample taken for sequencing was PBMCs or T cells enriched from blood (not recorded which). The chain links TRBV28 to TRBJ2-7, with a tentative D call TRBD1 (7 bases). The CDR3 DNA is TGTGCCAGCAGTTTTGCGGGACAGAATTACGAGCAGTACTTC. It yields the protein CASSFAGQNYEQYF.